Shown below are 7 T cell receptor beta chains from a single sample sequenced in a study of T cells after yellow fever vaccination. In TCRdb, the 5' RACE reads were re-called with MiXCR into one record per CDR3 protein. The sample carries 100,000 to 150,000 distinct CDR3 sequences, around 15% recorded once. The sample here was CD8+ T cells sorted from PBMCs, taken 5 days after the yellow fever booster vaccination. All receptors derive from a man aged 18-30 years who received the YFV17D yellow fever vaccine.

The chain links TRBV9 to TRBJ1-2; 8 nucleotides align to TRBD1. The CDR3 length is 14 residues. With 3 bases clipped from V and 3 bases from J, the junction kept 4 bases outside the gene matches. Germline V gene data show CDR1 as SGDLS and CDR2 as YYNGEE. The CDR3 coding sequence is TGTGCCAGCAGCGCGTCGACAGGGGACTATGGCTACACCTTC. It is translated as CASSASTGDYGYTF.

This clonotype was recorded a few times. The rearrangement links TRBV4-1 to TRBJ2-3; the D gene is possibly TRBD2 (5 bases). CDR1 is MGHRA, CDR2 YSYEKL, per germline. The CDR3 spans 16 residues. Deletions cut 1 base from V and 1 base from J, with 12 bases between. CDR3 loop: CASSQGDNGGTDTQYF. The CDR3 coding sequence is TGCGCCAGCAGCCAAGGCGACAACGGGGGCACAGATACGCAGTATTTT.

This clonotype was counted ten times or more. This chain uses TRBV20-1 with TRBJ1-2; 10 positions agree with TRBD1. CDR1 is DFQATT, CDR2 SNEGSKA, per germline (reference sequence). With 2 bases clipped from V and 3 bases from J, the junction kept 6 bases outside the gene matches. There are 15 residues in the CDR3. The CDR3 nucleotides read TGCAGTGCTAGAATACGGGACAGGGGATACTATGGCTACACCTTC. It encodes CSARIRDRGYYGYTF.

The chain employs TRBV29-1 and TRBJ2-2; 7 bases agree with TRBD1. Looked up from germline, CDR1 is SQVTM and CDR2 is ANQGSEA. Trimming took 6 bases from V and 5 from J; bases not matched to a gene: 9. The CDR3 sequence is 14 residues long. CDR3 DNA sequence: TGCAGCGTAGCCCCAGACAGGGCTACCGGGGAGCTGTTTTTT. It yields the protein CSVAPDRATGELFF.

This clonotype appeared many times. The V and J genes are TRBV6-2 or TRBV6-3 and TRBJ1-5, with D perhaps matching TRBD1 (6 bases). Trimming stripped 6 bases from V and 4 bases from J, with 13 bases between. The CDR3 has 14 residues. Germline CDR1 reads MNHEY; CDR2 reads SVGEGT. Here the CDR3 DNA reads TGTGCCAGCAGCTCGACAGGTGGGAATCAGCCCCAGCATTTT. This translates into CASSSTGGNQPQHF.

This clonotype was picked up a small number of times. The J gene is TRBJ2-3, the V gene TRBV7-2; D is uncertain. CDR3 length: 16 residues. The germline V gene encodes CDR1 SGHTA and CDR2 FQGNSA. The V gene lost 0 bases and the J gene lost 3 bases, with 13 bases spanning the gap. The CDR3 spells CASSLAIQEVTDTQYF. CDR3 nucleotides: TGTGCCAGCAGCTTAGCGATCCAAGAAGTAACAGATACGCAGTATTTT. The whole variable domain, filled in from reference TRBV7-2 and TRBJ2-3, reads GAGVSQSPSNKVTEKGKDVELRCDPISGHTALYWYRQSLGQGLEFLIYFQGNSAPDKSGLPSDRFSAERTGGSVSTLTIQRTQQEDSAVYLCASSLAIQEVTDTQYFGPGTRLTVL.

For this clonotype: One end of the junction does not line up with germline, which may come from a read error. The V gene is TRBV12-3 or TRBV12-4, the J gene TRBJ2-2; D is perhaps TRBD2 (5 bases). The CDR3 has 12 residues. This CDR3 is CASNPEIGELYF. DNA of the CDR3: TGTGCCAGCAACCCCGAGATCGGGGAGCTGTATTTT.